The 32 T cell receptor beta chains in this list originate from one sample, sequenced in a study of OX40 agonist ivuxolimab in advanced cancers. The repertoire was sequenced with immunoSEQ multiplex PCR; TCRdb's copy has only in-frame clones and lacks some. The sample holds more than 45,000 clones, 82% seen once. The source was CD4+ or CD8+ T cells sorted from blood, collected in a trial of the OX40 agonist ivuxolimab. These receptors all stem from an adult with an advanced solid tumor such as melanoma, head and neck, liver or kidney cancer.

This clone was seen only a few times. The chain combines TRBV10-3 with TRBJ1-1; possible D gene TRBD1, 6 bases. From germline, CDR1 is ENHRY and CDR2 SYGVKD. V was trimmed by 2 bases and J by 5 bases, leaving 12 bases between them. This CDR3 has 14 residues. The CDR3 DNA reads as TGTGCCATCAGTGAGCCGGGGGCAAGGACTGAAGCTTTCTTT. Amino acids: CAISEPGARTEAFF.

In this sample, this clone turned up once. The rearrangement links TRBV11-2 to TRBJ2-7; no firm D call. The V and J ends lost 5 bases and 0 bases respectively, with 17 bases between them. This CDR3 comprises 16 residues. Germline CDR1 and CDR2: SGHAT and FQNNGV. CDR3 sequence: CASSPLARRSSYEQYF. The CDR3, as DNA: TGTGCCAGCAGCCCTCTCGCGCGGAGAAGCTCCTACGAGCAGTACTTC.

For the CDR3, the DNA is TGTGCCAGCAGTGGGGAAGGGGTAGGCGACACTGAAGCTTTCTTT. Translating gives CASSGEGVGDTEAFF. The chain combines TRBV27 with TRBJ1-1, with D possibly TRBD1 on 5 matching bases. The CDR3 has 15 residues. V shed 5 bases and J shed 3 bases, with 16 bases lying between them. In germline, CDR1 is MNHEY, CDR2 SMNVEV (reference sequence).

The chain combines TRBV29-1 with TRBJ2-3, with TRBD2 matching 11 bases. The CDR3 runs to 14 residues. V was pared by 7 bases and J by 5 bases, with 8 bases of the junction left unmatched. Germline CDR1 SQVTM, CDR2 ANQGSEA. The CDR3 region has the DNA TGCAGCGCCCCACTAGCGGGAGAACAAGATACGCAGTATTTT. Its translation is CSAPLAGEQDTQYF.

This clone was observed a handful of times. The genes are TRBV11-3 and TRBJ2-3, with unresolved D. The V gene's germline CDR1 is SGHNT and CDR2 YENEEA. The CDR3 loop spans 14 amino acids. V was pared by 1 base and J by 4 bases, with 9 bases between. In nucleotides, the CDR3 is TGTGCCAGCAGCTTAGTTAGTAACGCAGATACGCAGTATTTT. Translation: CASSLVSNADTQYF.

The chain combines TRBV28 with TRBJ2-1; 12 positions match TRBD2. The CDR3 sequence is 15 residues long. V was pared by 7 bases and J by 8 bases, with 9 bases of the junction left unmatched. Germline V gene lookup returns CDR1 MDHEN and CDR2 SYDVKM. CDR3 bases: TGTGCCAGCATCCCCGGACTAGCGGGGAGCGATGAGCAGTTCTTC. Its protein is CASIPGLAGSDEQFF.

This clone was counted once. The chain is built from TRBV10-1 and TRBJ2-3, with 8 bases aligning to TRBD2. CDR3 length: 13 amino acids. J lost 4 bases, V lost 7 bases, and 4 bases had no gene match. Germline V CDR1 and CDR2: WNHNN, SYGVQD (reference sequence). This CDR3 reads CASNSGRADTQYF. The DNA of the CDR3 is TGCGCCAGCAACAGCGGGAGAGCAGATACGCAGTATTTT.

This chain joins TRBV15 and TRBJ2-5; 7 bases align to TRBD1. This CDR3 contains 15 residues. Germline CDR1 is LNHNV and CDR2 is YYDKDF (reference sequence). The trim removed 0 bases at V and 4 bases at J, leaving 5 bases unmatched. The CDR3 spells CATSRDYRGLETQYF. The CDR3 DNA reads TGTGCCACCAGCAGAGATTACAGGGGTTTAGAGACCCAGTACTTC.

The chain combines TRBV10-3 with TRBJ1-1; TRBD1 agrees at 7 bases. V trimming: 6 bases; J trimming: 3 bases; junction bases outside the gene matches: 7. CDR1 is ENHRY and CDR2 is SYGVKD in the germline V gene. The CDR3 totals 14 residues. The CDR3 DNA sequence: TGTGCCATCAGAGGGGGCCAAGGGTACACTGAAGCTTTCTTT. It codes for CAIRGGQGYTEAFF.

This clone was picked up a small number of times. The chain uses TRBV9 and TRBJ2-2, with 10 bases matching TRBD2. The CDR3 covers 16 residues. CDR1 is SGDLS and CDR2 is YYNGEE in the germline V gene. The V and J ends lost 4 bases and 5 bases, in that order; junction bases with no gene match: 8. As DNA, the CDR3 is TGTGCCAGCAGCCCTACGGGACTAGCGTCGACCGGGGAGCTGTTTTTT. It codes for CASSPTGLASTGELFF. The complete variable domain, with remaining parts taken from reference TRBV9 and TRBJ2-2, reads DSGVTQTPKHLITATGQRVTLRCSPRSGDLSVYWYQQSLDQGLQFLIQYYNGEERAKGNILERFSAQQFPDLHSELNLSSLELGDSALYFCASSPTGLASTGELFFGEGSRLTVL.

This chain links TRBV7-2 with TRBJ2-5, with D perhaps given as TRBD1 or TRBD2 (5 bases each). CDR3 length equals 14 residues. The germline CDR1 and CDR2 sequences are SGHTA and FQGNSA. The V end lost 5 bases, the J end lost 7 bases, and 17 bases lay between the germline ends. The CDR3 bases are TGTGCCAGCAGCACCCGAGCACCGAGGGGGACCCAGTACTTC. Translating gives CASSTRAPRGTQYF.

V usage is TRBV19 and J usage is TRBJ1-1, with D tentatively TRBD1 (6 bases). The CDR3 length is 14 residues. Germline V gene sequence: CDR1 LNHDA, CDR2 SQIVND (reference sequence). V shed 5 bases and J shed 4 bases, with 14 bases lying between them. For the CDR3, the DNA is TGTGCCAGTAGTTCAGACAGGTCCCTCACTGAAGCTTTCTTT. Amino acid sequence: CASSSDRSLTEAFF.

This clone was seen once. J is TRBJ2-7 and V is TRBV6-5; 7 bases are a match to TRBD1. Germline CDR1 is MNHEY and CDR2 is SVGAGI. Trimming removed 5 bases from V and 0 bases from J; junction bases left unmatched: 4. The CDR3 spans 14 residues. For the CDR3, the DNA is TGTGCCAGCAGTGGACAGGTGAGCTCCTACGAGCAGTACTTC. As protein: CASSGQVSSYEQYF.

The rearrangement joins TRBV9 to TRBJ2-5, with D possibly matching TRBD2 (6 bases). Trimming pared 0 bases from V and 2 bases from J, leaving 11 bases between. The CDR3 is made up of 15 amino acids. Germline V lookup: CDR1 SGDLS, CDR2 YYNGEE. CDR3 residues: CASSVVAGPQETQYF. As DNA, the CDR3 is TGTGCCAGCAGCGTAGTCGCGGGACCTCAAGAGACCCAGTACTTC.

V usage is TRBV5-4 and J usage is TRBJ2-2, with D perhaps matching TRBD2 (6 bases). V was shortened by 2 bases and J by 0 bases, with 8 bases between the two germline ends. The CDR3 sequence is 15 residues long. Germline values: CDR1 SGHNT, CDR2 YYREEE (reference sequence). CDR3 amino acids: CASSLQRANTGELFF. CDR3 DNA: TGTGCCAGCAGCTTACAGCGGGCGAACACCGGGGAGCTGTTTTTT.

In this sample, this clone turned up once. V usage is TRBV7-1 and J usage is TRBJ1-6; 10 bases fit TRBD1. TRBV7-1 is flagged as an ORF with uncertain function. The CDR3 consists of 19 residues. V gave up 4 bases and J gave up 1 base; unmatched junction bases: 10. The CDR3 DNA reads TGTGCCAGCAGCTTCCTCCGGGACAGGGGAGTTTCCTATAATTCACCCCTCCACTTT. This sequence encodes CASSFLRDRGVSYNSPLHF.

This rearrangement joins TRBV5-4 to TRBJ2-7, with unresolved D. Per the germline V gene, CDR1 is SGHNT and CDR2 is YYREEE (reference sequence). V was trimmed by 0 bases and J by 5 bases, leaving 9 bases between them. The CDR3 sequence is 13 residues long. CDR3 nucleotides: TGTGCCAGCAGCTTGGAAGCGAACGACGAGCAGTACTTC. Encoded protein: CASSLEANDEQYF.

The chain combines TRBV5-4 with TRBJ1-1; D gene uncertain. Deletions cut 0 bases from V and 0 bases from J, with 9 bases between. Germline V gene data show CDR1 as SGHNT and CDR2 as YYREEE (reference sequence). This CDR3 spans 15 amino acids. CDR3 amino acids: CASSLERLMNTEAFF. The CDR3 coding sequence is TGTGCCAGCAGCTTGGAACGGCTCATGAACACTGAAGCTTTCTTT.

The gene calls are TRBV28 and TRBJ1-5, with D possibly TRBD1 on 6 matching bases. CDR3 size: 15 residues. The germline V gene has CDR1 MDHEN and CDR2 SYDVKM. V lost 3 bases and J 2 bases, leaving 11 bases between the germline ends. DNA of the CDR3: TGTGCCAGCAGTTTGGTGGGGGCCCGCAATCAGCCCCAGCATTTT. It specifies CASSLVGARNQPQHF.

The V and J genes are TRBV5-6 and TRBJ2-7; 9 bases match TRBD2. Losses at the gene ends were 4 bases for V and 2 bases for J; bases not matched to a gene: 16. In germline, CDR1 is SGHDT, CDR2 YYEEEE. There are 18 residues in the CDR3. The CDR3, as DNA: TGTGCCAGCAGCCCAGGGTCGGGTCCTAGCGGGGATACCTACGAGCAGTACTTC. As protein: CASSPGSGPSGDTYEQYF.

Comment on this clone: Mismatch with germline at one junction end may stem from a read error. The genes are TRBV7-8 and TRBJ1-1; D is unclear. The CDR3 length is 13 residues. Per the germline V gene, CDR1 is SGHVS and CDR2 is FQNEAQ. In nucleotides, the CDR3 is TGTGCCAGCAGCTTAGCCGGGAACGCTGAAGCTTTCTTT. It codes for CASSLAGNAEAFF. Full variable domain (outside the CDR3, taken from reference TRBV7-8 and TRBJ1-1): GAGVSQSPRYKVAKRGQDVALRCDPISGHVSLFWYQQALGQGPEFLTYFQNEAQLDKSGLPSDRFFAERPEGSVSTLKIQRTQQEDSAVYLCASSLAGNAEAFFGQGTRLTVV.

This sequence joins TRBV27 and TRBJ2-7; TRBD2 matches at 8 bases. Germline lookup yields CDR1 MNHEY and CDR2 SMNVEV (reference sequence). This CDR3 is 15 amino acids long. V lost 4 bases and J lost 2; bases outside the gene matches: 7. The CDR3 DNA reads TGTGCCAGCAGTTCTTTAGCGGGAAGCCCCTACGAGCAGTACTTC. It specifies CASSSLAGSPYEQYF.

V gene TRBV5-4 combines with J gene TRBJ2-1; TRBD2 matches at 7 bases. The CDR3 totals 14 residues. Germline V gene lookup returns CDR1 SGHNT and CDR2 YYREEE (reference sequence). V trimming: 5 bases; J trimming: 9 bases; junction bases outside the gene matches: 11. CDR3 sequence reads: CASRKAGSRGEQFF. CDR3 DNA sequence: TGTGCCAGCAGGAAAGCGGGAAGTCGGGGTGAGCAGTTCTTC.

CDR3 coding DNA: TGTGCCAGCTCCTCTAGCGGGACCTCACGGAGGGAGCAGTTCTTC. It encodes CASSSSGTSRREQFF. This rearrangement joins TRBV5-6 to TRBJ2-1; 9 bases map to TRBD2. The CDR3 is made up of 15 amino acids. The ends lost 7 bases at V and 10 bases at J; junction bases unmatched: 15. Germline CDR1 SGHDT, CDR2 YYEEEE.

V and J are TRBV2 and TRBJ1-2, with 7 bases identical to TRBD1. This CDR3 contains 14 residues. With 6 bases clipped from V and 4 bases from J, the junction kept 8 bases outside the gene matches. Germline V gene lookup returns CDR1 SNHLY and CDR2 FYNNEI. CDR3 sequence reads: CASSSQGYGYGYTF. In DNA form, the CDR3 reads TGTGCCAGCAGCTCACAGGGGTACGGCTATGGCTACACCTTC.

This sequence joins TRBV20-1 and TRBJ1-1, with 8 bases identical to TRBD1. The junction had 4 bases not matched to a gene; V was cut back by 5 bases and J by 8 bases. This CDR3 comprises 11 residues. Germline-derived CDR1 and CDR2 are DFQATT and SNEGSKA (reference sequence). The CDR3 coding sequence is TGCAGTGCTCGGGGACAGGCCGAAGCTTTCTTT. Its protein product is CSARGQAEAFF.

The rearrangement uses TRBV11-3 and TRBJ2-1; TRBD2 matches at 7 bases. J lost 2 bases, V lost 7 bases, and 8 bases had no gene match. Germline CDR1 is SGHNT and CDR2 is YENEEA. The CDR3 spans 15 residues. DNA for the CDR3: TGTGCCAGCAACTTGCAAGCGGGGACCTACAATGAGCAGTTCTTC. Encoded protein: CASNLQAGTYNEQFF.

The chain uses TRBV29-1 and TRBJ2-3, with D unresolved. The CDR3 totals 11 residues. V lost 6 bases and J 2 bases, leaving 6 bases between the germline ends. Germline values: CDR1 SQVTM, CDR2 ANQGSEA. The CDR3 DNA follows: TGCAGCGTGGAAAACACAGATACGCAGTATTTT. Residues: CSVENTDTQYF.

The genes are TRBV6-6 and TRBJ2-5, with 11 bases aligning to TRBD2. Germline values: CDR1 MNHNY, CDR2 SVGAGI (reference sequence). There are 14 residues in the CDR3. V gave up 10 bases and J gave up 6 bases; unmatched junction bases: 10. Here the CDR3 reads CATRLAGSQKTQYF. The CDR3 nucleotides are TGTGCCACCAGACTAGCGGGGAGTCAAAAGACCCAGTACTTC.

This chain's CDR3 is CASGWSYGYTF. CDR3 coding DNA: TGTGCCAGCGGTTGGAGCTATGGCTACACCTTC. This chain joins TRBV6-5 and TRBJ1-2, with no clear D. The V end lost 8 bases, the J end lost 4 bases, and 8 bases lay between the germline ends. CDR3 size: 11 residues. Germline values: CDR1 MNHEY, CDR2 SVGAGI.

The gene calls are TRBV19 and TRBJ1-1, with 10 bases lining up with TRBD1. The V and J ends lost 6 bases and 0 bases, in that order; junction bases with no gene match: 7. The CDR3 is 16 residues long. Germline lookup yields CDR1 LNHDA and CDR2 SQIVND (reference sequence). CDR3: CASRDRGQRMNTEAFF. The DNA of the CDR3 is TGTGCCAGTAGAGACAGGGGGCAACGGATGAACACTGAAGCTTTCTTT.

CDR3 DNA: TGTGCCAGCAGCTTAGGAGCCGACCCCCATGAGACCCAGTACTTC. The encoded protein is CASSLGADPHETQYF. The rearrangement joins TRBV7-6 to TRBJ2-5; D is undetermined. Trimming took off 1 base at V and 5 bases at J, with 14 bases between the two ends. The CDR3 has 15 residues. Germline V CDR1 and CDR2: SGHVS, FNYEAQ.